This is a list of T cell receptor beta chains from one sample in a study of CD8+ T cells in alopecia areata. Produced via immunoSEQ multiplex PCR; TCRdb's table is partial and in-frame only. The table shows 190,000 or so clones, with roughly three fifths occurring only once. Specimen: CD4+ T cells sorted from blood, collected at week 4, from a patient treated with tofacitinib. The receptors were sampled from a human donor with alopecia areata. Each CDR3 is given with its conserved first and last residue. A D gene is named only where the DNA matches it firmly. Only some rows state a clone size, as once, few, many or a class for expanded clones.

V gene	clone size	J gene	D gene	CDR3 DNA	CDR3 protein
TRBV11-2	few	TRBJ2-4	NA	TGTGCCAGCAGCTTAGATGGTCGTCTCAACATTCAGTACTTC	CASSLDGRLNIQYF
TRBV30	NA	TRBJ1-1	NA	TGTGCCTGGAGTGTAGGAATAGGGGTCACTGAAGCTTTCTTT	CAWSVGIGVTEAFF
TRBV29-1	few	TRBJ2-5	NA	TGCAGCGTTGAACCACAGGGAGAGACCCAGTACTTC	CSVEPQGETQYF
TRBV7-2	NA	TRBJ1-6	NA	TGTGCCAGCAGCTTAGTCAGGGTCAATTCACCCCTCCACTTT	CASSLVRVNSPLHF
TRBV30	NA	TRBJ1-2	TRBD1	TGTGCCTATGACACCGGGACAGGGGGCTATGGCTACACCTTC	CAYDTGTGGYGYTF
TRBV10-3	NA	TRBJ1-6	NA	TGTGCCATCAGAGCTGACAGTCTCTCCAATTCACCCCTCCACTTT	CAIRADSLSNSPLHF
TRBV5-1	NA	TRBJ2-5	NA	TGCGCCAGCAGCTTCCGGGACTCAGGTCGGGAGACCCAGTACTTC	CASSFRDSGRETQYF
TRBV29-1	NA	TRBJ2-5	TRBD1	TGCAGCGCACGGGACAGCCAAGAGGCCCAGTACTTC	CSARDSQEAQYF
TRBV4-1	NA	TRBJ1-1	NA	TGCGCCAGCAGCCCTCTACGGGTGAACACTGAAGCTTTCTTT	CASSPLRVNTEAFF
TRBV27	few	TRBJ2-2	NA	TGTGCCAGCAGCAAGCTAGTCGGCGGGGAGCTGTTTTTT	CASSKLVGGELFF
TRBV10-3	few	TRBJ2-7	NA	TGTGCCATCAGTGAGAACTACGAGCAGTACTTC	CAISENYEQYF
TRBV7-6	NA	TRBJ1-2	TRBD1	TGTGCCAGCAGCGCCGGGACAGCTAACTATGGCTACACCTTC	CASSAGTANYGYTF
TRBV5-1	few	TRBJ2-7	NA	TGCGCCAGCAGCTTGGGGCAGAAATCCTACGAGCAGTACTTC	CASSLGQKSYEQYF
TRBV29-1	NA	TRBJ1-6	NA	TGCAGCGTAAAGGGGAACTCCTATAATTCACCCCTCCACTTT	CSVKGNSYNSPLHF
TRBV29-1	few	TRBJ2-7	NA	TGCAGCGTGCGGGACTTAGGTAACGAGCAGTACTTC	CSVRDLGNEQYF
TRBV7-9	NA	TRBJ2-6	NA	TGTGCCAGCGGGTCAGCGCTCTCTGGGGCCAACGTCCTGACTTTC	CASGSALSGANVLTF
TRBV5-1	NA	TRBJ2-3	NA	TGCGCCAGCAGCTTCCGGGACGGCCGCTTGCAAGATACGCAGTATTTT	CASSFRDGRLQDTQYF
TRBV29-1	NA	TRBJ2-1	TRBD1	TGCAGCGTGTGGACAGGGGTCTACAATGAGCAGTTCTTC	CSVWTGVYNEQFF
TRBV9	NA	TRBJ1-5	NA	TGTGCCAGCAGCGTAGGACAAGGTCAGCCCCAGCATTTT	CASSVGQGQPQHF
TRBV28	NA	TRBJ1-2	TRBD1	TGTGCCAGCAGTTTATCGACAGGGGGCTCCGGAGGCTACACCTTC	CASSLSTGGSGGYTF
TRBV10-3	NA	TRBJ2-5	TRBD2	TGTGCCATCAGTGAGTCGGGACTAGTCCATGCGGAGACCCAGTACTTC	CAISESGLVHAETQYF
TRBV25-1	NA	TRBJ1-6	TRBD1	TGTGCCAGCAGTGAATTGCCGGGACAGGGAGATTCACCCCTCCACTTT	CASSELPGQGDSPLHF
TRBV7-2	NA	TRBJ2-5	TRBD2	TGTGCCAGCAGCAACGAGCGGGGGGGCCCGGAGACCCAGTACTTC	CASSNERGGPETQYF
TRBV23-1	few	TRBJ2-7	TRBD1	TGCGCCAGCAGTCAATCTGGGGGAACGGGACAGGGGGCTGACGAGCAGTACTTC	CASSQSGGTGQGADEQYF
TRBV4-1	NA	TRBJ1-2	NA	TGCGCCAGCAGCCAAGATAAGGAATTTCATGGCTACACCTTC	CASSQDKEFHGYTF
TRBV5-6	few	TRBJ2-5	NA	TGTGCCAGCAGCCGAGGGGAGACCCAGTACTTC	CASSRGETQYF
TRBV14	NA	TRBJ1-1	NA	TGTGCCAGCAGCCCTTTCGCTGGGGGGAACACTGAAGCTTTCTTT	CASSPFAGGNTEAFF
TRBV28	once	TRBJ2-3	NA	TGTGCCAGCAGTTTTCCCCGGCCTAGCACAGATACGCAGTATTTT	CASSFPRPSTDTQYF
TRBV13	many	TRBJ2-1	TRBD2	TGTGCCAGCAGCTTCACGGGGGGGCCGATAAATGAGCAGTTCTTC	CASSFTGGPINEQFF
TRBV30	NA	TRBJ1-5	NA	TGTGCCTGGAGTGCTACAGGGAATCAGCCCCAGCATTTT	CAWSATGNQPQHF
TRBV7-8	few	TRBJ1-3	NA	TGTACCAGCAGCCCCTATGGACAGTTCTCTGGAAACACCATATATTTT	CTSSPYGQFSGNTIYF
TRBV7-2	NA	TRBJ1-2	NA	TGTGCCAGCAGCTTAGTGTCTCAGGATAACTATGGCTACACCTTC	CASSLVSQDNYGYTF
TRBV5-1	NA	TRBJ2-7	NA	TGCGCCAGCAGCGGGACCTACGAGCAGTACTTC	CASSGTYEQYF
TRBV4-1	NA	TRBJ2-5	TRBD1	TGCGCCAGCAGCCAAGTCTCGGCGACAGGGAGAGAGACCCAGTACTTC	CASSQVSATGRETQYF
TRBV29-1	NA	TRBJ2-7	NA	TGCAGCGTTGAAGACCCGACCTACGAGCAGTACTTC	CSVEDPTYEQYF
TRBV2	NA	TRBJ1-1	NA	TGTGCCAGCAGTACCCGGGGGTTACAGGCTTTCTTT	CASSTRGLQAFF
TRBV30	NA	TRBJ2-3	NA	TGTGCCTGGAGTGTACCGGTCGGGGGAGTCACAGATACGCAGTATTTT	CAWSVPVGGVTDTQYF
TRBV30	NA	TRBJ2-3	NA	TGTGCCTGGAGTGTGGTTACGCAGTATTTT	CAWSVVTQYF
TRBV21-1	few	TRBJ2-3	NA	TGTGCCAGCAGGGGCAGGGGATATACGCAGTATTTT	CASRGRGYTQYF
TRBV29-1	NA	TRBJ2-1	TRBD1	TGCAGCGTTGAAGAGCCAGGGGGCAATGAGCAGTTCTTC	CSVEEPGGNEQFF
TRBV20-1	few	TRBJ2-1	NA	TGCAGTGCTAGAGGACAGCAGGAGCAGTTCTTC	CSARGQQEQFF
TRBV6-5	few	TRBJ2-3	NA	TGTGCCAGCAGTTACAGGGACACAACAGATACGCAGTATTTT	CASSYRDTTDTQYF
TRBV27	NA	TRBJ2-7	NA	TGTGCCAGCAACTTGTTCGCGGGGTCCGAGCAGTACTTC	CASNLFAGSEQYF
TRBV27	NA	TRBJ2-1	NA	TGTGCCAGCAGTTTACGGGTGGGGGTATCCTACAATGAGCAGTTCTTC	CASSLRVGVSYNEQFF
TRBV7-2	NA	TRBJ1-1	NA	TGTGCCAGCAGCTTAGCGCAGGGACGCTTGAACACTGAAGCTTTCTTT	CASSLAQGRLNTEAFF
TRBV14	NA	TRBJ1-2	NA	TGTGCCAGCAGCCTGTTTAGGGGCCCGTATGGCTACACCTTC	CASSLFRGPYGYTF
TRBV4-2	few	TRBJ2-6	NA	TGTGCCAGCAGCCAAGATCAGGGGCGACATTCTGGGGCCAACGTCCTGACTTTC	CASSQDQGRHSGANVLTF
TRBV30	NA	TRBJ2-6	NA	TGTGCCTGGGAGGTACAGGGATCCAACGTCCTGACTTTC	CAWEVQGSNVLTF
TRBV5-1	NA	TRBJ1-2	NA	TGCGCCAGCAGCTTTGACGGGGCCTATGGCTACACCTTC	CASSFDGAYGYTF
TRBV6-5	NA	TRBJ2-3	NA	TGTGCCAGCAGTCTCCGAGGCACAGATACGCAGTATTTT	CASSLRGTDTQYF
TRBV6-1	many	TRBJ2-7	TRBD1	TGTGCCAGCAGTGCCCAAAGACAGGGTGGCTCCTACGAGCAGTACTTC	CASSAQRQGGSYEQYF
TRBV29-1	NA	TRBJ1-1	NA	TGCAGCGTTGACGGGGGTCCCAGAGACACTGAAGCTTTCTTT	CSVDGGPRDTEAFF
TRBV29-1	NA	TRBJ2-5	NA	TGCAGCGTTCGCCCGACAGGTCGTGAGACCCAGTACTTC	CSVRPTGRETQYF
TRBV30	NA	TRBJ1-1	NA	TGTGCCTGGAGTGTCTCCGGGGGCACTGAAGCTTTCTTT	CAWSVSGGTEAFF
TRBV6-5	NA	TRBJ1-6	NA	TGTGCCAGCAGTACCCTAAGGGGTTCACCCCTCCACTTT	CASSTLRGSPLHF